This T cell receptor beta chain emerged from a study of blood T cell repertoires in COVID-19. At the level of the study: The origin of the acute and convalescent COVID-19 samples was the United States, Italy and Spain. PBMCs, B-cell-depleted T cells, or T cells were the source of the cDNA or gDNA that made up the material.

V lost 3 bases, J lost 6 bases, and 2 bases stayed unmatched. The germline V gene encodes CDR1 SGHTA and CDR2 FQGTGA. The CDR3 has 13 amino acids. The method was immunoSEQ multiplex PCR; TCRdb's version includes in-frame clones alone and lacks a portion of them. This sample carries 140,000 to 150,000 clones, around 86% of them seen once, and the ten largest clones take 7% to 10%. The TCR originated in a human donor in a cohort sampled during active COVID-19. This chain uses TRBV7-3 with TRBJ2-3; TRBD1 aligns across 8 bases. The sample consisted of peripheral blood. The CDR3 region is CASSFDRGDTQYF. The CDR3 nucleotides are TGTGCCAGCAGCTTTGACAGGGGCGATACGCAGTATTTT.